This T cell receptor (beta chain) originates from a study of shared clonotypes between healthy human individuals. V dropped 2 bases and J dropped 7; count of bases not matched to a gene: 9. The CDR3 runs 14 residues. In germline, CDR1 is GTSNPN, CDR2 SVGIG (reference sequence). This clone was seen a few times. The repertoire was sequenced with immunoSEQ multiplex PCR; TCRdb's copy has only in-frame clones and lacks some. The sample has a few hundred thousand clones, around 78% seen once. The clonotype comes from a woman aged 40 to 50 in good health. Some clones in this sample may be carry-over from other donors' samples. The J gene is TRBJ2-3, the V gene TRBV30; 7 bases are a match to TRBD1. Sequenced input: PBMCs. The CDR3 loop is CAWSLGQHRNTQYF. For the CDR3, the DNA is TGTGCCTGGAGTCTGGGACAGCACCGGAATACGCAGTATTTT.